The clone carrying this TCR beta chain was detected once. Its specificity is not known. This entry is derived from a study of cytomegalovirus exposure and HLA in healthy donors. Whole-study results and caveats: In an earlier analysis, most TCR beta V segments were productive about 87% or about 30% of the time. The majority of CMV-associated TCR beta chains were reported as apparently HLA-restricted in a later analysis. According to a later analysis, donors in an Asian-associated ancestry cluster reportedly had fewer N-insertions than the roughly 640-donor mean.

This CDR3 is 15 amino acids long. With 6 bases clipped from V and 5 bases from J, the junction kept 12 bases outside the gene matches. CDR1 is MNHEY, CDR2 SMNVEV, per germline (reference sequence). The primer mix had 60 Vbeta and 13 Jbeta primers. This table comes from immunoSEQ multiplex PCR, and its TCRdb copy is limited to in-frame clones, with some not included. The data contain 150,000 to 200,000 clones, around 81% of them singletons. V and J are TRBV27 and TRBJ1-2; 7 positions agree with TRBD1. Material for sequencing was PBMCs. The receptor's source is a woman aged 30 to 39 in good health and CMV-seronegative. CDR3 region: CASSPTGMATYGYTF. As DNA, the CDR3 is TGTGCCAGCAGCCCGACAGGGATGGCAACTTATGGCTACACCTTC.